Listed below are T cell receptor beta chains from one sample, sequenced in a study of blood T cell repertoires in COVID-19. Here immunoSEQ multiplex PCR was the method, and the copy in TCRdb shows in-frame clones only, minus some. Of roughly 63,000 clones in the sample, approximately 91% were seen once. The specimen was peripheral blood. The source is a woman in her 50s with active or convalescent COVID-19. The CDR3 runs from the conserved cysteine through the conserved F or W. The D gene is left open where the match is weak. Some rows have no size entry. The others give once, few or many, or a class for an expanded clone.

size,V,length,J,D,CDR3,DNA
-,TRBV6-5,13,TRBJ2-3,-,CASSYRGTDTQYF,TGTGCCAGCAGTTACCGGGGTACCGATACGCAGTATTTT
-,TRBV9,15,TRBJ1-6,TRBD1,CASSVRQGKDSPLHF,TGTGCCAGCAGCGTCCGACAGGGAAAGGATTCACCCCTCCACTTT
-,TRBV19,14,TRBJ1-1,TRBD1,CASSILDRDSEAFF,TGTGCCAGTAGTATACTAGACAGGGACTCTGAAGCTTTCTTT
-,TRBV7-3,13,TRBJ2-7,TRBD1,CASSSGTGNEQYF,TGTGCCAGCAGCTCCGGGACAGGGAACGAGCAGTACTTC
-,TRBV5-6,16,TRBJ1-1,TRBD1,CASSFILNRGNTEAFF,TGTGCCAGCAGCTTCATCTTAAACAGGGGGAACACTGAAGCTTTCTTT
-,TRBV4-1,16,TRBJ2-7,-,CASSQEVAANFYEQYF,TGCGCCAGCAGCCAAGAGGTAGCGGCGAACTTCTACGAGCAGTACTTC
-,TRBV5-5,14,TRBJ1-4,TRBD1,CASSSPQGFEKLFF,TGTGCCAGCAGCTCGCCACAGGGGTTTGAAAAACTGTTTTTT
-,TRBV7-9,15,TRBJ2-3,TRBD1,CASSRQGAGTDTQYF,TGTGCCAGCAGTCGACAGGGGGCTGGCACAGATACGCAGTATTTT
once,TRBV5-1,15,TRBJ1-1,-,CASSLLAQGDTEAFF,TGCGCCAGCAGCTTACTTGCACAGGGAGACACTGAAGCTTTCTTT
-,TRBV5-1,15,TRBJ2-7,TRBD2,CASSLGTSETYEQYF,TGCGCCAGCAGCTTGGGGACTAGTGAGACCTACGAGCAGTACTTC
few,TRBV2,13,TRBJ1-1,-,CASSDGGNTEAFF,TGTGCCAGCAGTGACGGAGGGAACACTGAAGCTTTCTTT
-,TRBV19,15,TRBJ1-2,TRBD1,CASSLWTGSNYGYTF,TGTGCCAGTAGTCTTTGGACAGGGTCTAACTATGGCTACACCTTC
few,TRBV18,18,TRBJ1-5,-,CASSPPNSRQGKSQPQHF,TGTGCCAGCTCACCACCTAATTCACGGCAGGGTAAGAGTCAGCCCCAGCATTTT
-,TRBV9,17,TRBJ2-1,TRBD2,CASSPRGTSGTGNEQFF,TGTGCCAGCAGCCCCCGGGGGACTAGCGGGACGGGTAATGAGCAGTTCTTC
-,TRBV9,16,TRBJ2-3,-,CASSAPGDTRTDTQYF,TGTGCCAGCAGCGCTCCGGGGGATACCCGCACAGATACGCAGTATTTT
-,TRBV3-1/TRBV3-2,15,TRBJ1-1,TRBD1,CASSQDRGKKTEAFF,TGTGCCAGCAGCCAAGACAGGGGGAAGAAGACTGAAGCTTTCTTT
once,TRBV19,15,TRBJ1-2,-,CASSIFQGFGYGYTF,TGTGCCAGTAGTATTTTTCAGGGCTTCGGCTATGGCTACACCTTC
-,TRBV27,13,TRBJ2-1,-,CASSLSSYNEQFF,TGTGCCAGCAGTTTATCGAGCTACAATGAGCAGTTCTTC
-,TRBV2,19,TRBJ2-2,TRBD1,CASSAPKYTSGGRGGELFF,TGTGCCAGCAGCGCACCAAAATACACTTCAGGGGGCAGGGGCGGGGAGCTGTTTTTT
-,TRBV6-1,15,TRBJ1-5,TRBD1,CASSDGDRVSQPQHF,TGTGCCAGCAGTGATGGGGACAGGGTCAGCCAGCCCCAGCATTTT
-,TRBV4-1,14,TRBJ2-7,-,CASSRAGAEYEQYF,TGCGCCAGCAGCCGCGCAGGGGCGGAATACGAGCAGTACTTC
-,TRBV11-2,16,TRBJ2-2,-,CASSFLDTGYTGELFF,TGTGCCAGCAGCTTCTTGGACACGGGTTACACCGGGGAGCTGTTTTTT
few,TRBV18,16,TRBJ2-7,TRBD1,CASSPPVGTGSYEQYF,TGTGCCAGCTCACCACCGGTAGGGACAGGGTCCTACGAGCAGTACTTC
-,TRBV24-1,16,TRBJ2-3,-,CATSPGRGGATDTQYF,TGTGCCACCAGCCCCGGCAGAGGCGGGGCCACAGATACGCAGTATTTT
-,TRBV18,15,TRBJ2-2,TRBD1,CASSLRTGGTGELFF,TGTGCCAGCTCATTGCGGACAGGGGGCACCGGGGAGCTGTTTTTT
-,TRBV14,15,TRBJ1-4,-,CASSQIGGVNEKLFF,TGTGCCAGCAGCCAAATAGGGGGGGTTAATGAAAAACTGTTTTTT
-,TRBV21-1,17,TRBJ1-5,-,CASSKVLRGNFVQPQHF,TGTGCCAGCAGCAAAGTCCTCCGGGGAAATTTTGTTCAGCCCCAGCATTTT
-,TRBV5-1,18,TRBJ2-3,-,CASSLESSRGMRSDTQYF,TGCGCCAGCAGCTTGGAATCCTCGCGGGGCATGCGATCAGATACGCAGTATTTT
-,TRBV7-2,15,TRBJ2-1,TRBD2,CASSFGGSAYNEQFF,TGTGCCAGCAGCTTCGGCGGGAGCGCCTACAATGAGCAGTTCTTC
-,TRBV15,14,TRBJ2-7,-,CATSTPGASYEQYF,TGTGCCACCAGCACTCCAGGGGCCTCCTACGAGCAGTACTTC
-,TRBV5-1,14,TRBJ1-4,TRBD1,CASSPGQGGEKLFF,TGCGCCAGCAGCCCAGGACAGGGTGGTGAAAAACTGTTTTTT
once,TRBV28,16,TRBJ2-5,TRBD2,CASSLTGLADQETQYF,TGTGCCAGCAGTTTAACGGGACTAGCGGATCAAGAGACCCAGTACTTC
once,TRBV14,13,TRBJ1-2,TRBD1,CASSQYDRGGYTF,TGTGCCAGCAGCCAATACGACAGGGGTGGCTACACCTTC
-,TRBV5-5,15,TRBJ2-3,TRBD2,CASSAGLAESDTQYF,TGTGCCAGCAGCGCGGGACTAGCGGAGTCAGATACGCAGTATTTT
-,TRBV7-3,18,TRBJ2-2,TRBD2,CASSLNGLAAPNTGELFF,TGTGCCAGCAGCTTAAACGGGCTAGCGGCCCCGAACACCGGGGAGCTGTTTTTT
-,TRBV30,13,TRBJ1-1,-,CAWRRGRNTEAFF,TGTGCCTGGAGAAGAGGGCGGAACACTGAAGCTTTCTTT
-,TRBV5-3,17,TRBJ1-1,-,CARPRLGEEVPHTEAFF,TGTGCCAGACCTCGACTAGGTGAAGAGGTCCCTCACACTGAAGCTTTCTTT
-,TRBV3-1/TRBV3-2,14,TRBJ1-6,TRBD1,CASSITGANSPLHF,TGTGCCAGCAGCATTACAGGGGCAAATTCACCCCTCCACTTT
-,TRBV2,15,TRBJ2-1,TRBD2,CASSVRLAGDNEQFF,TGTGCCAGCAGTGTCCGCCTAGCGGGGGACAATGAGCAGTTCTTC
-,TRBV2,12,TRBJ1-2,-,CASLMGAYGYTF,TGTGCCAGCCTTATGGGAGCGTATGGCTACACCTTC
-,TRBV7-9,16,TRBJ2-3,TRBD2,CASSFGLAGFTDTQYF,TGTGCCAGCAGCTTCGGACTAGCGGGGTTCACAGATACGCAGTATTTT
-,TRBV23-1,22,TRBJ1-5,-,CASSQTLNQIRTGNPLNQPQHF,TGCGCCAGCAGTCAAACACTCAACCAGATACGAACAGGAAACCCCCTCAATCAGCCCCAGCATTTT
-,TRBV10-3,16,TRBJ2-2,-,CAISEGDSLRTGELFF,TGTGCCATCAGTGAAGGGGACTCCCTTCGAACCGGGGAGCTGTTTTTT
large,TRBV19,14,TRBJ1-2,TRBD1,CASSGSGTAYGYTF,TGTGCCAGTAGTGGTTCTGGGACAGCGTATGGCTACACCTTC